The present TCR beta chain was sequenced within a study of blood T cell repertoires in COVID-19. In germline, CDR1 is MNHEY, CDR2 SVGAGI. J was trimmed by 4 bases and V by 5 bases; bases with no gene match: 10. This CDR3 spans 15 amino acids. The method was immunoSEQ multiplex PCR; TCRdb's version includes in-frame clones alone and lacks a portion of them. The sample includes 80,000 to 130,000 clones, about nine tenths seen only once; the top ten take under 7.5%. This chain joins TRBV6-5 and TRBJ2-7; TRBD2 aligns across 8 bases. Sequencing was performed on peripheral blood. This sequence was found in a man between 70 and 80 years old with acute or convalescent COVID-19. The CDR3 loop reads CASSPPGGLSYEQYF. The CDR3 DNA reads TGTGCCAGCAGTCCCCCGGGGGGGCTATCGTACGAGCAGTACTTC.